This TCR beta chain was recorded in a study of CD8+ T cells in alopecia areata. Following RNA extraction, reverse transcription yielded cDNA that acted as the sequencing template. Data came from immunoSEQ multiplex PCR; TCRdb stores just in-frame clones and leaves some out. Seen here are some 190,000 clones, more than 50% observed once, and the top ten hold over 0.9%. Sample treatment: oral pan-JAK inhibitor, 5-10 mg twice daily. Peripheral blood and lesional scalp punch biopsies came from alopecia areata patients. This clone was recorded a few times. Its target is not known. Overall study findings and caveats: Significant decreases in scalp clonality and expanded CD8+ clones followed tofacitinib treatment. For lesional scalp, especially alopecia totalis/universalis, clonality was higher than in normal scalp.

Trimming took 2 bases from V and 3 from J, leaving 4 bases between them. Germline CDR1 is LGHNT and CDR2 is FRNRAP. The CDR3 extends over 13 amino acids. The receptor's source is a human donor with alopecia areata. The V and J genes are TRBV12-5 and TRBJ1-4; no clear D gene. The source was CD4+ T cells sorted from blood, collected at week 24, from a patient treated with tofacitinib. The CDR3 DNA reads as TGTGCTAGTGGTTTGAGAGCTAATGAAAAACTGTTTTTT. Its translation is CASGLRANEKLFF.